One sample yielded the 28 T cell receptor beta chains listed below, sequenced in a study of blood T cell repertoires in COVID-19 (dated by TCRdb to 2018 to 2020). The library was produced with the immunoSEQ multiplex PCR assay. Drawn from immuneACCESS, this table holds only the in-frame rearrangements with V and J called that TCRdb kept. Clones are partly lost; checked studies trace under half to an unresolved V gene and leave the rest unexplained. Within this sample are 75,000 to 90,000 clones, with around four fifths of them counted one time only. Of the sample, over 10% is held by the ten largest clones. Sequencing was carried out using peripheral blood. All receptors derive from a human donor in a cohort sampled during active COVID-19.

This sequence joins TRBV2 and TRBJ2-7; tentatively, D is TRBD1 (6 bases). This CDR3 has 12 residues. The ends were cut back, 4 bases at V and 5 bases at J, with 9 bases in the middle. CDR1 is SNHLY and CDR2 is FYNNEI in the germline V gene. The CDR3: CASSVQGHEQYF. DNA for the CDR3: TGTGCCAGCAGTGTACAGGGACACGAGCAGTACTTC. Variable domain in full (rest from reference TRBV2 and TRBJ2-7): EPEVTQTPSHQVTQMGQEVILRCVPISNHLYFYWYRQILGQKVEFLVSFYNNEISEKSEIFDDQFSVERPDGSNFTLKIRSTKLEDSAMYFCASSVQGHEQYFGPGTRLTVT.

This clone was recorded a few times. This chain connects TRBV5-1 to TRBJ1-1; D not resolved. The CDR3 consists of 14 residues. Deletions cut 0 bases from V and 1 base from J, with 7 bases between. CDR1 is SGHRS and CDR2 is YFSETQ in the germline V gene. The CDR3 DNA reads TGCGCCAGCAGCTTGGTTGGAGAGAACACTGAAGCTTTCTTT. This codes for CASSLVGENTEAFF. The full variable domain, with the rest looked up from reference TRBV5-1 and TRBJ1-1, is KAGVTQTPRYLIKTRGQQVTLSCSPISGHRSVSWYQQTPGQGLQFLFEYFSETQRNKGNFPGRFSGRQFSNSRSEMNVSTLELGDSALYLCASSLVGENTEAFFGQGTRLTVV.

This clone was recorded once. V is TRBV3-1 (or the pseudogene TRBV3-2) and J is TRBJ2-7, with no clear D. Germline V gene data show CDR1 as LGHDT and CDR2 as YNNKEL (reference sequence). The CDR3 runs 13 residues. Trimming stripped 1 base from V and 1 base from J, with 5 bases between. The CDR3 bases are TGTGCCAGCAGCCAAGCATTTTCCTACGAGCAGTACTTC. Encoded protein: CASSQAFSYEQYF.

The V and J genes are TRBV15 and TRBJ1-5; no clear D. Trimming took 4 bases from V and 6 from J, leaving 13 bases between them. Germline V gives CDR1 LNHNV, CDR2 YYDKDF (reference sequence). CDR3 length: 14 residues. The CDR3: CATSILTSGQPQHF. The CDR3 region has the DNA TGTGCCACCAGCATCTTGACGTCAGGTCAGCCCCAGCATTTT.

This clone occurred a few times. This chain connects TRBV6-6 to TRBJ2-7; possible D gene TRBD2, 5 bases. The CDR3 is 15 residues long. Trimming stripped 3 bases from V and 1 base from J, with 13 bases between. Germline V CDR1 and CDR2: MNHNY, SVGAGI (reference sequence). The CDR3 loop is CASSYSDRGSYEQYF. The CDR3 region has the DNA TGTGCCAGCAGTTATTCCGACCGCGGGTCCTACGAGCAGTACTTC.

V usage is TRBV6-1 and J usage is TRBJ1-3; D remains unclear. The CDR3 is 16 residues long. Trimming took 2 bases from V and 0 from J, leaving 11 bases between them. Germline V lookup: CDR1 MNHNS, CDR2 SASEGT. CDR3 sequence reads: CASSEHRVSSGNTIYF. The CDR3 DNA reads TGTGCCAGCAGTGAACATCGGGTGAGCTCTGGAAACACCATATATTTT.

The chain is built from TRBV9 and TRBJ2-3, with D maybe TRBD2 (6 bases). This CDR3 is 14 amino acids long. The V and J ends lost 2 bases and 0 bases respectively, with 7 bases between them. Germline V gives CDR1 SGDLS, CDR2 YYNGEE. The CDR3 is CASSVLASTDTQYF. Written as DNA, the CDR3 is TGTGCCAGCAGCGTTCTAGCGAGCACAGATACGCAGTATTTT.

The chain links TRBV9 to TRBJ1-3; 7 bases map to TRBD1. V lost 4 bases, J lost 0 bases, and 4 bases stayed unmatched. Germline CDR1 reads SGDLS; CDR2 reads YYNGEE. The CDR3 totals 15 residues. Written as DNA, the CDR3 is TGTGCCAGCAGCATACGACAGGGCTCTGGAAACACCATATATTTT. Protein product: CASSIRQGSGNTIYF.

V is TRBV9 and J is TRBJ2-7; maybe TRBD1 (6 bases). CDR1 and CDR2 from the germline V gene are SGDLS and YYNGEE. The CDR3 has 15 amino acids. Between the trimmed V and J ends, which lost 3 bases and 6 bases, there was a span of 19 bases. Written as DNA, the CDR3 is TGTGCCAGCAGCGCCATTGACAGGACTCGGCTCGAGCAGTACTTC. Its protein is CASSAIDRTRLEQYF.

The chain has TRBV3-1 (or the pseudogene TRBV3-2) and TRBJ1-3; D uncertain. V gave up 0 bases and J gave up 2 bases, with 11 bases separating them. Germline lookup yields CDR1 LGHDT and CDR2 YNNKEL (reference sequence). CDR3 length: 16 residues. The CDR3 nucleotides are TGTGCCAGCAGCCAAGATGCTGCTTCAGCTGGAAACACCATATATTTT. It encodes CASSQDAASAGNTIYF.

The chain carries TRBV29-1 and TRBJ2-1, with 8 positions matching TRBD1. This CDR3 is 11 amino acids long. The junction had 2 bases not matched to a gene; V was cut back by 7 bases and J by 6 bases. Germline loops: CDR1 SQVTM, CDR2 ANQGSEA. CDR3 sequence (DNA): TGCAGCGGGGACAGGTCCAATGAGCAGTTCTTC. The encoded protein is CSGDRSNEQFF.

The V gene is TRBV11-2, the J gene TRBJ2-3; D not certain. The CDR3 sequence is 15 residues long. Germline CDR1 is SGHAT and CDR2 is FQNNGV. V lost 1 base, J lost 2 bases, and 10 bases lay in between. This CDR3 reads CASSLGWALTDTQYF. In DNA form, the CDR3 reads TGTGCCAGCAGCTTAGGGTGGGCGCTCACAGATACGCAGTATTTT.

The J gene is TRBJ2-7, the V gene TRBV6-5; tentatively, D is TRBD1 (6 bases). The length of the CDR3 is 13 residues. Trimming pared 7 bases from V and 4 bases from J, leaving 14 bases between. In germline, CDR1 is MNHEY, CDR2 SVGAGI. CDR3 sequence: CASKRDTPYEQYF. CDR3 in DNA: TGTGCCAGCAAGAGGGACACTCCGTACGAGCAGTACTTC.

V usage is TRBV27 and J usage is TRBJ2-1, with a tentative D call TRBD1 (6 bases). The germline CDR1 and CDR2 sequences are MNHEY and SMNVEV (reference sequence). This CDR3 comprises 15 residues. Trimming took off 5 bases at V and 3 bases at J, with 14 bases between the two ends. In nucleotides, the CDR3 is TGTGCCAGCAGTCACGACAGGACGATCTACAATGAGCAGTTCTTC. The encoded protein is CASSHDRTIYNEQFF.

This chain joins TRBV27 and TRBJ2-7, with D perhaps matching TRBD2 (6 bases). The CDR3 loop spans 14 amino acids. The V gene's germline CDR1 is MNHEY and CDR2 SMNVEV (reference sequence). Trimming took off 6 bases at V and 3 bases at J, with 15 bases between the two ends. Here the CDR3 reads CASSSPGLGYEQYF. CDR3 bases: TGTGCCAGCAGCTCACCGGGACTGGGCTACGAGCAGTACTTC.

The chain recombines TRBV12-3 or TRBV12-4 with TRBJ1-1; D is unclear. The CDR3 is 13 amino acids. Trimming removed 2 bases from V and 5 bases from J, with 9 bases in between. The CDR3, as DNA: TGTGCCAGCAGTTTAAACGGGGAGACTGAAGCTTTCTTT. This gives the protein CASSLNGETEAFF.

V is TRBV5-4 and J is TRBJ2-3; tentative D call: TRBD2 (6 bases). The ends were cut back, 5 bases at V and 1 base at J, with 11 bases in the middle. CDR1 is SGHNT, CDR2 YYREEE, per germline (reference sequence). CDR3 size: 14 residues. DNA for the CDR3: TGTGCCAGCAGTCCGGAGCGGGGCACAGATACGCAGTATTTT. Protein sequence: CASSPERGTDTQYF.

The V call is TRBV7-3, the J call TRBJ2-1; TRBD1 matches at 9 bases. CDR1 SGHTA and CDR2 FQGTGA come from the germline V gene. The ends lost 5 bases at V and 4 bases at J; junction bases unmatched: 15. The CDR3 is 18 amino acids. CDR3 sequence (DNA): TGTGCCAGCAGCCCCCGCGGGTCCGGGACAGGGTTTTACAATGAGCAGTTCTTC. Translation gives CASSPRGSGTGFYNEQFF.

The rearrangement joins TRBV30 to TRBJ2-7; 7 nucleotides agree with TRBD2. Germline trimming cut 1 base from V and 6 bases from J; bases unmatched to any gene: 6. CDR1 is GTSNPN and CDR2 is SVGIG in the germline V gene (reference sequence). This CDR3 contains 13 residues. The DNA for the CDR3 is TGTGCCTGGAGTGCGCGGGAGTACCTCGAGCAGTACTTC. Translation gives CAWSAREYLEQYF.

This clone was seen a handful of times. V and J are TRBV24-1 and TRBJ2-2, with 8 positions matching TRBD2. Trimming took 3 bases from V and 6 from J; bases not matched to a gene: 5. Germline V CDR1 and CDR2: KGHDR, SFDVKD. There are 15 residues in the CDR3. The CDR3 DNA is TGTGCCACCAGTGATCCCTCGGGAGGGGCCGGGGAGCTGTTTTTT. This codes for CATSDPSGGAGELFF.

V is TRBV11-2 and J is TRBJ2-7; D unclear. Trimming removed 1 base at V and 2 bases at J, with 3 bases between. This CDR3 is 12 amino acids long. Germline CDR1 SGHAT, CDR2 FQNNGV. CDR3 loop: CASSLATYEQYF. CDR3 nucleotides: TGTGCCAGCAGCTTAGCTACCTACGAGCAGTACTTC.

The CDR3, as DNA: TGTGCCAGCAGCGCTCAAAGGCAGGGCGAGCAGTACTTC. Translated, it gives CASSAQRQGEQYF. This chain connects TRBV7-8 to TRBJ2-7; the D gene is possibly TRBD1 (5 bases). Trimming removed 5 bases at V and 6 bases at J, with 14 bases between. This CDR3 has 13 amino acids. Germline assignment: CDR1 SGHVS and CDR2 FQNEAQ.

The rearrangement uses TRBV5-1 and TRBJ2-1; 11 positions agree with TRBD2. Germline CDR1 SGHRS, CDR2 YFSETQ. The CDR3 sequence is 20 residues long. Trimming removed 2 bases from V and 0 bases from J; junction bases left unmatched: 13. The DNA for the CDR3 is TGCGCCAGCAGCTTTAACTGGGCTAGCGGGAGGACTAGCTCCTACAATGAGCAGTTCTTC. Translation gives CASSFNWASGRTSSYNEQFF.

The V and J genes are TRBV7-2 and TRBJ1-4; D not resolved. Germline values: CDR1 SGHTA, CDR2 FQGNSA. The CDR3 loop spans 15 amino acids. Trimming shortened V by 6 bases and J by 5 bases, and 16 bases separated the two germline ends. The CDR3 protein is CASSVGSAVNEKLFF. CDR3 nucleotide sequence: TGTGCCAGCAGTGTAGGGAGTGCCGTCAATGAAAAACTGTTTTTT.

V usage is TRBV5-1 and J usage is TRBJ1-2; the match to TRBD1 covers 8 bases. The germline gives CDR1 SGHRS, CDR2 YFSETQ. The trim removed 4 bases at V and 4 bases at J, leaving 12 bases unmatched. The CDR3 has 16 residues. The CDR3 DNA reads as TGCGCCAGCAGCCAGGGACAGGAGGCTGTGGGCTATGGCTACACCTTC. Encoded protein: CASSQGQEAVGYGYTF.

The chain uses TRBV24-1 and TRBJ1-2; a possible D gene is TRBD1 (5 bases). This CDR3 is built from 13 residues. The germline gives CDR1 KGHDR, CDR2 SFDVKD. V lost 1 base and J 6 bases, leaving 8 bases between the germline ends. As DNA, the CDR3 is TGTGCCACCAGTGATTTCAGGGCAGATGGCTACACCTTC. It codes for CATSDFRADGYTF.

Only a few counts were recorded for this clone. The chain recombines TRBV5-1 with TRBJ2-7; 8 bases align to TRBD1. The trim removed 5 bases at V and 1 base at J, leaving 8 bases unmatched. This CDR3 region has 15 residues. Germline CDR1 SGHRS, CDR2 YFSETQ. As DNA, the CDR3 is TGCGCCAGCAGTCCGGATGGGGACAGGTCCTACGAGCAGTACTTC. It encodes CASSPDGDRSYEQYF.

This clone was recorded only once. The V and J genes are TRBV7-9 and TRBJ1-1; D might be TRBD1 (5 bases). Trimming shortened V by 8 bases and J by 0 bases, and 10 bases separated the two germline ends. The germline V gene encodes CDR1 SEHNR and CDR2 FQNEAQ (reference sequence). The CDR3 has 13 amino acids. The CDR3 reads CASRSTVNTEAFF. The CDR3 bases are TGTGCCAGCCGGTCGACAGTGAACACTGAAGCTTTCTTT.